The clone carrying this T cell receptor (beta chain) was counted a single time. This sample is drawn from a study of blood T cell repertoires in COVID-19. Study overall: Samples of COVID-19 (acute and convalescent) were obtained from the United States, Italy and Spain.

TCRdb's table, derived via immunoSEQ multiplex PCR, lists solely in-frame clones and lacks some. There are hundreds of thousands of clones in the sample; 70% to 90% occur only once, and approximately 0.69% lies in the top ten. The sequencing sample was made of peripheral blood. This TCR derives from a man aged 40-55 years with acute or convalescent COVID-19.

The CDR3: CASSLTGGRAYEQYF. CDR3 coding DNA: TGTGCCAGCAGCTTAACTGGCGGGAGGGCCTACGAGCAGTACTTC. This sequence joins TRBV7-3 and TRBJ2-7, with 9 bases matching TRBD2. The V gene end was trimmed by 0 bases and the J gene end by 2 bases; junction bases not matched to a gene: 2. Germline CDR1 reads SGHTA; CDR2 reads FQGTGA. This CDR3 region has 15 residues.